This is a list of T cell receptor beta chains from one sample in a study of T-cell memory formation after mild COVID-19. TCRdb reanalysed the 5' RACE reads using MiXCR and keeps one entry per CDR3 protein. The data show 110,000 to 150,000 distinct CDR3 sequences, around 27% seen once. Specimen: PBMCs or a T cell subset sorted from them (not recorded which). Source of these receptors: an adult woman who had mild COVID-19 (a few samples of this study predate the infection). Cell type and time point are not known. The CDR3 runs from the conserved cysteine through the conserved F or W. The D gene is left open where the match is weak. Size is stated for part of the rows, as once, few or many counts, or as a class when the clone is expanded.

V gene	clone size	D gene	J gene	CDR3 length	CDR3 DNA	CDR3 protein
TRBV10-3	.	.	TRBJ2-1	16	TGTGCCATCAGTGAGTCCACGGGGATCTCCTACAATGAGCAGTTCTTC	CAISESTGISYNEQFF
TRBV29-1	.	.	TRBJ2-2	15	TGCAGCGTTGTGAAAGGGACGTCGAACACCGGGGAGCTGTTTTTT	CSVVKGTSNTGELFF
TRBV15	.	.	TRBJ2-1	13	TGTGCCACCAGCAGAGTGGGAGCTCGGGAGCAGTTCTTC	CATSRVGAREQFF
TRBV4-2	.	.	TRBJ1-1	16	TGTGCCAGCAGCCAAGTCGGACGGCAAATGAACACTGAAGCTTTCTTT	CASSQVGRQMNTEAFF
TRBV4-3	few	.	TRBJ2-2	17	TGCGCCAGCAGCCAAGATACGGGGGGCTACCACACCGGGGAGCTGTTTTTT	CASSQDTGGYHTGELFF
TRBV7-2	few	.	TRBJ2-7	13	TGTGCCAGCAGCCTCCCGGCCCTCTACGAGCAGTACTTC	CASSLPALYEQYF
TRBV12-5	few	.	TRBJ2-1	16	TGTGCTAGTGGTTTGAGTTCGCCTGGAACCTACAATGAGCAGTTCTTC	CASGLSSPGTYNEQFF
TRBV5-4	.	TRBD1	TRBJ2-7	15	TGTGCCAGCAGCTCGCCCGGGACAGGGATCTACGAGCAGTACTTC	CASSSPGTGIYEQYF
TRBV7-9	few	.	TRBJ1-1	20	TGTGCCAGCAGCTGGGTGGAGGGGGTCCAGGTGGATCTGGAAGTCACTGAAGCTTTCTTT	CASSWVEGVQVDLEVTEAFF
TRBV6-5	few	.	TRBJ2-2	14	TGTGCCAGCAGTTGGGTTCCGGGCACCGGGGAGCTGTTTTTT	CASSWVPGTGELFF
TRBV4-1	.	.	TRBJ2-1	15	TGCGCCAGCAGCAATCGCAGGGACTTATACAATGAGCAGTTCTTC	CASSNRRDLYNEQFF